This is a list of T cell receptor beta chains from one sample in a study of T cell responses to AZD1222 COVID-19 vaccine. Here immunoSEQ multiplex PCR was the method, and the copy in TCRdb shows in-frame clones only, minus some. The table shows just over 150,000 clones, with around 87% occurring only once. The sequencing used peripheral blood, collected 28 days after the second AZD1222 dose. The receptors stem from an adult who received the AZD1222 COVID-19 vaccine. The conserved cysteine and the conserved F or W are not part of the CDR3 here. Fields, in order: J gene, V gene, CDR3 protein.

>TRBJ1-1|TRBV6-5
ASSYRHSNTEAF
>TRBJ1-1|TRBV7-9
ASSFTPGSTEAF
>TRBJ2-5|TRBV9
ASSTQGLNQETQY
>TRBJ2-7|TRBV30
AWSVFQGGEQY
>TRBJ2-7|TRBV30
AWALDGYEQY
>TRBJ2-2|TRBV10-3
AVRRGQGAGELF
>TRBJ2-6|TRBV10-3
ATIPNSGANVLT
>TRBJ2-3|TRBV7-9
ASSLEGGKSDTQY
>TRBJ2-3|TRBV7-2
ASSAQAITDTQY
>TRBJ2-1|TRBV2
ASSLQGVYNEQF
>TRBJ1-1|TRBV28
ASGRYTEAF
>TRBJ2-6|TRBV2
ASSRERYGANVLT
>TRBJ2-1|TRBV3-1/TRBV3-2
ASSQRQGLAGYNEQF
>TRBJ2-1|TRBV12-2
ASRPVPAGYNEQF
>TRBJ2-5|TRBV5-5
ASSLGGRTPYQETQY
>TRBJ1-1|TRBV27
ASSFSGQKAEAF
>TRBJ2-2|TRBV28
ASSRQDLNTGELF
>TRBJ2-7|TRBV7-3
ASSPQHLSEQY